The rows below give T cell receptor beta chains drawn from one sample of a study of graft-versus-host responses after intestinal transplantation. Using immunoSEQ multiplex PCR, the repertoire was profiled, and TCRdb retains in-frame clones only, with some absent. The sample lists tens of thousands of clones; around nine tenths were seen once. This material consisted of PBMCs, taken 26 days after transplant. Receptors originate from a human patient who received an intestinal transplant, so some T cells may come from the graft donor. Each CDR3 is given with its conserved first and last residue. A D gene is named only where the DNA matches it firmly.

j_gene	v_gene	d_gene	CDR3aa
TRBJ1-2	TRBV6-1	TRBD1	CASSEQGGILKNYGYTF
TRBJ2-3	TRBV11-2	NA	CATLGAGPYTDTQYF
TRBJ1-1	TRBV30	NA	CAWRSGLNEAFF
TRBJ1-1	TRBV19	NA	CASSGGLTTEAFF
TRBJ2-7	TRBV27	TRBD2	CASSFAGGIEQYF
TRBJ1-6	TRBV30	NA	CAWGALNNSPLHF
TRBJ2-1	TRBV6-1	TRBD1	CASTFGTGVVNEQFF
TRBJ1-5	TRBV19	NA	CASSPRRSNQPQHF
TRBJ2-4	TRBV19	NA	CASSIVPGLAKNIQYF
TRBJ1-2	TRBV4-1	NA	CASSQDSSGLYGYTF
TRBJ2-7	TRBV27	TRBD1	CASSLAGDRAYEQYF
TRBJ2-2	TRBV27	TRBD2	CASSLIPRRAGDTGELFF
TRBJ2-5	TRBV7-6	TRBD2	CASSLAKRERETQYF
TRBJ2-1	TRBV28	NA	CASSPLGRAHEQFF
TRBJ2-7	TRBV7-2	NA	CASSPRLGYEQYF